These T cell receptor beta chains were read from a single sample in a study of blood T cell repertoires in COVID-19. The assay was immunoSEQ multiplex PCR, and TCRdb's table has in-frame clones only and misses some. The sample includes hundreds of thousands of clones, about 90% of them seen just once. The sample comprised PBMCs or T cells enriched from blood (not recorded which). The receptors derive from a woman aged 50 to 65 who had been exposed to COVID-19. The CDR3 runs from the conserved cysteine through the conserved F or W. A D gene is named only where the DNA matches it firmly. Not every row has a clone size; where given, it reads once, few, many or a size class.

TRBJ1-1	TRBV15	-	few	CATSRDFQDRAFF	TGTGCCACCAGCAGAGATTTTCAGGATAGAGCTTTCTTT
TRBJ2-1	TRBV5-1	-	once	CASSLLDEQFF	TGCGCCAGCAGCTTATTAGATGAGCAGTTCTTC
TRBJ1-2	TRBV6-1	TRBD1	-	CASSGLTGDHNYGYTF	TGTGCCAGCAGTGGCCTTACAGGGGATCATAACTATGGCTACACCTTC
TRBJ2-2	TRBV6-5	-	few	CASRAPRPGELFF	TGTGCCAGCAGGGCCCCACGCCCCGGGGAGCTGTTTTTT
TRBJ2-7	TRBV29-1	-	-	CSASGGGANEQYF	TGCAGCGCCTCAGGTGGTGGGGCTAACGAGCAGTACTTC
TRBJ1-2	TRBV29-1	-	few	CSVEPGSGYTF	TGCAGCGTTGAACCAGGTTCCGGCTACACCTTC
TRBJ1-4	TRBV28	TRBD1	-	CASSLAQGAREKLFF	TGTGCCAGCTCCCTCGCTCAGGGGGCTCGGGAAAAACTGTTTTTT
TRBJ2-5	TRBV25-1	TRBD2	-	CASSQPLAGVETQYF	TGTGCCAGCAGTCAACCTCTAGCGGGGGTTGAGACCCAGTACTTC
TRBJ1-1	TRBV4-1	TRBD1	few	CASNRGLSTEAFF	TGCGCCAGTAACAGGGGGCTATCCACTGAAGCTTTCTTT
TRBJ1-1	TRBV15	-	-	CATSRGSGSDRSTEAFF	TGTGCCACCAGCAGAGGTTCCGGTTCCGATCGGAGCACTGAAGCTTTCTTT
TRBJ1-6	TRBV18	-	-	CASSPDRSEHSPLHF	TGTGCCAGCTCACCAGACAGGTCTGAACATTCACCCCTCCACTTT
TRBJ1-2	TRBV28	-	-	CASGGDFYGYTF	TGTGCCAGCGGGGGGGACTTCTATGGCTACACCTTC
TRBJ2-2	TRBV24-1	TRBD2	-	CATSDYTSGPRNGELFF	TGTGCCACCAGTGATTACACTAGCGGGCCCCGGAACGGGGAGCTGTTTTTT
TRBJ2-7	TRBV7-9	-	-	CASSPYSGYEQYF	TGTGCCAGCAGCCCCTATTCAGGGTACGAGCAGTACTTC
TRBJ1-5	TRBV11-2	TRBD1	-	CASSYGQGSNQPQHF	TGTGCCAGCAGCTACGGACAGGGGAGCAATCAGCCCCAGCATTTT
TRBJ1-1	TRBV12-3/TRBV12-4	-	-	CASSFRRQGEAFF	TGTGCCAGCAGTTTCAGAAGGCAGGGGGAAGCTTTCTTT
TRBJ2-2	TRBV5-5	-	-	CASSLTQGAGTGELFF	TGTGCCAGCAGCTTAACCCAGGGAGCGGGCACCGGGGAGCTGTTTTTT
TRBJ1-3	TRBV5-1	TRBD1	-	CASSLGGQLGNTIYF	TGCGCCAGCAGCTTAGGGGGACAGCTCGGAAACACCATATATTTT
TRBJ2-1	TRBV11-2	-	-	CASSRLRGSYNEQFF	TGTGCCAGCAGCCGTCTTCGGGGGTCCTACAATGAGCAGTTCTTC
TRBJ2-5	TRBV5-1	-	-	CASREQETQYF	TGCGCCAGCAGGGAGCAAGAGACCCAGTACTTC
TRBJ2-7	TRBV28	-	-	CASSSRDTLYEQYF	TGTGCCAGCAGTTCCCGGGACACGCTCTACGAGCAGTACTTC
TRBJ2-7	TRBV19	TRBD2	-	CASSRTSGAYEQYF	TGTGCCAGTAGTAGGACTAGCGGGGCGTACGAGCAGTACTTC
TRBJ2-4	TRBV11-2	-	-	CASSLDWFGSTQYF	TGTGCCAGCAGCTTAGATTGGTTTGGCAGTACTCAGTACTTC
TRBJ2-1	TRBV19	TRBD2	few	CASSIDLGTSINEQFF	TGTGCCAGTAGTATAGATCTCGGGACTAGTATCAATGAGCAGTTCTTC
TRBJ1-2	TRBV10-1	-	once	CASSVDTGYTF	TGCGCCAGCAGTGTCGACACTGGCTACACCTTC
TRBJ2-4	TRBV28	-	-	CASSPYPGISTIQYF	TGTGCCAGCAGTCCTTACCCGGGAATATCAACCATTCAGTACTTC
TRBJ1-2	TRBV28	TRBD1	-	CATHGQGVGGYTF	TGTGCCACCCACGGACAGGGAGTCGGTGGCTACACCTTC
TRBJ1-2	TRBV7-2	-	-	CASSLGPGWGYTF	TGTGCCAGCAGCTTGGGCCCTGGTTGGGGCTACACCTTC
TRBJ2-5	TRBV20-1	-	-	CSARTAETQYF	TGCAGTGCTCGTACCGCGGAGACCCAGTACTTC
TRBJ2-7	TRBV30	TRBD1	-	CAWSHSVAGGFEQYF	TGTGCCTGGAGTCATTCCGTGGCAGGGGGCTTCGAGCAGTACTTC
TRBJ1-6	TRBV28	-	-	CASRVVAFSYNSPLHF	TGTGCCAGCAGGGTGGTGGCCTTCTCCTATAATTCACCCCTCCACTTT
TRBJ2-3	TRBV4-2	TRBD2	-	CASSQGLAGTTDTQYF	TGTGCCAGCAGCCAAGGACTAGCGGGGACCACAGATACGCAGTATTTT
TRBJ2-2	TRBV5-4	TRBD1	-	CASSWDRTITGELFF	TGTGCCAGCAGTTGGGACAGAACTATCACCGGGGAGCTGTTTTTT
TRBJ2-7	TRBV3-1/TRBV3-2	-	-	CASSQLGHLEQYF	TGTGCCAGCAGCCAGTTGGGACATCTCGAGCAGTACTTC
TRBJ2-3	TRBV30	-	-	CAWRAPGSFPDTQYF	TGTGCCTGGAGGGCCCCCGGGTCTTTTCCCGATACGCAGTATTTT
TRBJ1-2	TRBV28	TRBD1	-	CASSLYFTGVYGYTF	TGTGCCAGCAGTTTATACTTTACAGGGGTCTATGGCTACACCTTC
TRBJ2-1	TRBV2	TRBD2	few	CASSEVGLAGVGEQFF	TGTGCCAGCAGTGAAGTCGGACTAGCGGGGGTAGGGGAGCAGTTCTTC
TRBJ2-7	TRBV5-8	TRBD1	-	CASSLEGAGTRYEQYF	TGTGCCAGCAGCTTGGAGGGGGCAGGGACCAGATACGAGCAGTACTTC
TRBJ2-7	TRBV5-1	TRBD1	-	CASTLGTGGRFLSYEQYF	TGCGCCAGCACTTTAGGGACAGGGGGCCGTTTTTTGTCCTACGAGCAGTACTTC
TRBJ2-5	TRBV5-5	-	-	CASSFCEGDCDDWYETQYF	TGTGCCAGCAGCTTTTGCGAGGGGGATTGCGACGACTGGTATGAGACCCAGTACTTC
TRBJ1-5	TRBV4-2	TRBD1	few	CASSQEAQGVNQPQHF	TGTGCCAGCAGCCAAGAGGCACAGGGGGTCAATCAGCCCCAGCATTTT
TRBJ2-3	TRBV5-4	TRBD2	-	CASSLFGGGVSTQYF	TGTGCCAGCAGCTTATTCGGCGGGGGGGTATCTACGCAGTATTTT
TRBJ2-2	TRBV4-2	TRBD2	few	CASSQEERGDTGELFF	TGTGCCAGCAGCCAAGAGGAGCGGGGGGACACCGGGGAGCTGTTTTTT
TRBJ1-5	TRBV18	-	-	CASSPAGGPQHF	TGTGCCAGCTCGCCGGCAGGAGGGCCCCAGCATTTT
TRBJ2-7	TRBV5-4	TRBD2	-	CASSLDGGGVSYEQYF	TGTGCCAGCAGCTTGGATGGCGGGGGGGTATCCTACGAGCAGTACTTC
TRBJ1-2	TRBV29-1	-	-	CSAGVGYGYTF	TGCAGCGCAGGCGTCGGGTATGGCTACACCTTC
TRBJ2-1	TRBV9	TRBD2	-	CASSSGLAGSNEQFF	TGTGCCAGCAGCTCCGGACTAGCGGGATCGAATGAGCAGTTCTTC
TRBJ2-5	TRBV19	TRBD2	once	CASSISGGGGRETQYF	TGTGCCAGTAGTATAAGCGGGGGGGGCGGAAGAGAGACCCAGTACTTC
TRBJ1-1	TRBV6-5	-	-	CASSPARENTEAFF	TGTGCCAGCAGTCCCGCCAGGGAAAACACTGAAGCTTTCTTT
TRBJ1-4	TRBV6-5	-	-	CASSSLEGATNEKLFF	TGTGCCAGCAGTTCTCTGGAAGGGGCAACTAATGAAAAACTGTTTTTT
TRBJ2-1	TRBV5-5	-	-	CASSPYRAPNRNNEQFF	TGTGCCAGCAGCCCTTACAGGGCCCCGAACAGGAACAATGAGCAGTTCTTC
TRBJ2-5	TRBV5-1	TRBD1	-	CASSLAFGQGQETQYF	TGCGCCAGCAGCTTGGCATTCGGACAGGGCCAAGAGACCCAGTACTTC
TRBJ2-5	TRBV27	-	-	CASSSLVGDQETQYF	TGTGCCAGCAGCTCATTAGTAGGGGATCAAGAGACCCAGTACTTC